This T cell receptor beta chain was identified in a study of blood T cell repertoires in COVID-19. Study-wide context: Samples taken during acute and convalescent COVID-19 were collected in the United States, Italy and Spain. Sources were T cells, B-cell-depleted T cells, or PBMCs; the material itself was cDNA or gDNA.

Sequencing used immunoSEQ multiplex PCR; TCRdb keeps in-frame clones, though not all of them. Found here are roughly 93,000 clones, about 89% of them singletons; the top ten hold approximately 1%. The CDR3 sequence is 16 residues long. CDR1 is KGHDR, CDR2 SFDVKD, per germline. V lost 3 bases to trimming and J lost 4 bases, with 18 bases between them. The chain uses TRBV24-1 and TRBJ2-7, with a possible D match to TRBD1 (6 bases). Sequencing was performed on peripheral blood. This receptor was identified in a human donor in a cohort sampled during active COVID-19. CDR3 in amino acids: CATSDLTGIIGYEQYF. In nucleotides, the CDR3 is TGTGCCACCAGTGATCTTACAGGGATAATTGGGTACGAGCAGTACTTC.